This T cell receptor (beta chain) comes out of a study of blood T cell repertoires in COVID-19. Study summary: PBMCs, B-cell-depleted T cells, or T cells provided the cDNA or gDNA that made up the material.

Germline V gives CDR1 SGHRS, CDR2 YFSETQ. The J segment lost 0 bases and the V segment lost 4 bases, leaving 3 bases of the junction unmatched. The CDR3 is made up of 14 amino acids. Assay used: immunoSEQ multiplex PCR; TCRdb lists only in-frame clones, some missing. The profile shows more than 300,000 clones, more than 75% of them singletons. The sequence derives from a man aged 25 to 45 who had recovered from COVID-19. The chain recombines TRBV5-1 with TRBJ1-1, with 7 positions matching TRBD1. Sequenced material: PBMCs or T cells enriched from blood (not recorded which). The CDR3 DNA reads TGCGCCAGCAGCCGAGGGACAGTGAACACTGAAGCTTTCTTT. This sequence encodes CASSRGTVNTEAFF.